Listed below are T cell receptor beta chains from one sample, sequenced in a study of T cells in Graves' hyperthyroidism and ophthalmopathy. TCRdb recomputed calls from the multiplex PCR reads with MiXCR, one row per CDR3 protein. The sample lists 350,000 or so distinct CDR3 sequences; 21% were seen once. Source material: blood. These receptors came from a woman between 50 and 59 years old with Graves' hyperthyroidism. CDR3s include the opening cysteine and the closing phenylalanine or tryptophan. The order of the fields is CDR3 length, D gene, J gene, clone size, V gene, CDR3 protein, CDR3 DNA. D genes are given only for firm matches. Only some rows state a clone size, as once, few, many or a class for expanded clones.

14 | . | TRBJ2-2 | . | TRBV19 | CASSPTRIAGELFF | TGTGCCAGTAGTCCAACCAGGATTGCCGGGGAGCTGTTTTTT
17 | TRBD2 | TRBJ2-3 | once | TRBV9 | CASSVGAGAGDTDTQYF | TGTGCCAGCAGCGTAGGAGCGGGGGCGGGAGACACAGATACGCAGTATTTT
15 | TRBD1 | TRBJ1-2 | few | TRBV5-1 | CASSTGQGGNYGYTF | TGCGCCAGCAGCACCGGACAGGGGGGAAACTATGGCTACACCTTC
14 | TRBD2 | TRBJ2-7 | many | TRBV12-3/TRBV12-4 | CASRAGGSSYEQYF | TGTGCCAGCAGGGCGGGGGGTAGCTCCTACGAGCAGTACTTC
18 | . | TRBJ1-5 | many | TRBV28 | CASSLGFGGRGVGQPQHF | TGTGCCAGCAGTTTAGGGTTTGGGGGGCGAGGTGTAGGACAGCCCCAGCATTTT
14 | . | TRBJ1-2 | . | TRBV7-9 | CASSLAGERYGYTF | TGTGCCAGCAGCTTAGCCGGAGAACGCTATGGCTACACCTTC
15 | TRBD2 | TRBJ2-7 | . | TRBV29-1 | CSVEDRASGSHEQYF | TGCAGCGTTGAAGATCGTGCTAGCGGGAGCCACGAGCAGTACTTC
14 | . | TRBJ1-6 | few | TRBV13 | CASSLGGRGSPLHF | TGTGCCAGCAGCTTAGGTGGGAGGGGATCACCCCTCCACTTT
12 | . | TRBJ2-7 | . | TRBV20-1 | CSAEGSVYEQYF | TGCAGTGCTGAAGGGAGTGTCTACGAGCAGTACTTC
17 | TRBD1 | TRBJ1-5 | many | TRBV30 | CAWRGSRDRGLHQPQHF | TGTGCCTGGAGAGGGTCCCGGGACAGGGGGTTGCATCAGCCCCAGCATTTT
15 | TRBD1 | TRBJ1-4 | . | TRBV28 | CASSGRDRGVEKLFF | TGTGCCAGCAGTGGGAGGGACAGGGGGGTTGAAAAACTGTTTTTT
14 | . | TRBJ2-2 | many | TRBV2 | CASSGLGNTGELFF | TGTGCCAGCAGTGGACTAGGTAACACCGGGGAGCTGTTTTTT
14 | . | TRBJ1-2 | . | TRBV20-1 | CSAPGAGAYYGYTF | TGCAGTGCCCCAGGGGCAGGGGCTTACTATGGCTACACCTTC
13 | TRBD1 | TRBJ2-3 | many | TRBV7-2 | CASSVGGADTQYF | TGTGCCAGCAGCGTAGGGGGCGCAGATACGCAGTATTTT
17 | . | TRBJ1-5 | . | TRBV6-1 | CASSEVRLPKGRQPQHF | TGTGCCAGCAGTGAAGTCCGACTCCCCAAGGGGCGTCAGCCCCAGCATTTT
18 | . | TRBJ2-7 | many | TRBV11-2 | CASSLGSRWRGGLYEQYF | TGTGCCAGCAGCTTAGGATCACGTTGGCGTGGGGGCCTCTACGAGCAGTACTTC
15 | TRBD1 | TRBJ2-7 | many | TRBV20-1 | CSARGRTGNTYEQYF | TGCAGTGCTAGAGGAAGGACAGGGAACACCTACGAGCAGTACTTC
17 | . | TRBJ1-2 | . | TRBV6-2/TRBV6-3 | CASSYPNLPGPQYGYTF | TGTGCCAGCAGTTACCCAAACCTACCGGGACCACAATATGGCTACACCTTC
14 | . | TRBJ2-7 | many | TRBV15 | CATSREQGKYEQYF | TGTGCCACCAGCAGAGAACAGGGTAAATACGAGCAGTACTTC
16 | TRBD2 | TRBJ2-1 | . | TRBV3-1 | CASSQGTSGSVHEQFF | TGTGCCAGCAGCCAAGGGACTAGCGGGAGTGTCCATGAGCAGTTCTTC
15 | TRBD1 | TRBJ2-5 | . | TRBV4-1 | CASSQDDRGVETQYF | TGCGCCAGCAGCCAAGACGACAGGGGGGTAGAGACCCAGTACTTC
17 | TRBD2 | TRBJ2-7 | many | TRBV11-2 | CVSSSLAGLAAPYEQYF | TGTGTCAGCAGCTCCCTCGCGGGGCTAGCGGCCCCCTACGAGCAGTACTTC
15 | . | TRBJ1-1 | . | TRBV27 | CASSLFGGRDTEAFF | TGTGCCAGCAGTTTATTTGGGGGTAGGGACACTGAAGCTTTCTTT
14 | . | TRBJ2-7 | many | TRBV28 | CASRLGLGTYEQYF | TGTGCCAGCAGATTAGGTTTGGGGACCTACGAGCAGTACTTC
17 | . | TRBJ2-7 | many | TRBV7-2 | CASSLALVERAPYEQYF | TGTGCCAGCAGCTTAGCGCTCGTCGAGCGGGCCCCCTACGAGCAGTACTTC
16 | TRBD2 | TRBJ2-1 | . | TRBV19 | CASSNTPGLAKNEQFF | TGTGCCAGTAGTAATACTCCGGGACTAGCGAAGAATGAGCAGTTCTTC
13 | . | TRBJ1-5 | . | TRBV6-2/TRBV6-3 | CASSVEGRQPQHF | TGTGCCAGCAGTGTTGAGGGTCGTCAGCCCCAGCATTTT
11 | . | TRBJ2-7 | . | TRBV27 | CASPLPNEQYF | TGTGCCAGCCCCCTGCCCAACGAGCAGTACTTC
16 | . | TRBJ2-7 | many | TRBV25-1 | CASSEYQGDLSYEQYF | TGTGCCAGCAGTGAATACCAAGGGGACCTCTCCTACGAGCAGTACTTC
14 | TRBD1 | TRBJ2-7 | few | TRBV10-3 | CAISESTGVYEQYF | TGTGCCATCAGTGAGTCGACAGGGGTCTACGAGCAGTACTTC
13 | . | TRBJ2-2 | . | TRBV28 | CASSFQNTGELFF | TGTGCCAGCAGTTTCCAGAACACCGGGGAGCTGTTTTTT
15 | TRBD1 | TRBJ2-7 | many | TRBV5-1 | CASSTTGGFYDEQYF | TGCGCCAGCAGCACGACAGGGGGCTTTTACGACGAGCAGTACTTC
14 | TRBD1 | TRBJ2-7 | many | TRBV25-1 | CASSELGTVGEQYF | TGTGCCAGCAGTGAATTAGGGACAGTGGGCGAGCAGTACTTC
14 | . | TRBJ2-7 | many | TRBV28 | CASKDSTQTYEQYF | TGTGCCAGCAAGGACTCCACCCAAACCTACGAGCAGTACTTC
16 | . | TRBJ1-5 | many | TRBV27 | CASSSILGGGNQPQHF | TGTGCCAGCAGTTCAATCCTGGGAGGGGGCAATCAGCCCCAGCATTTT
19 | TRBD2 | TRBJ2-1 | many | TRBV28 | CASSTLAGEITSSYNEQFF | TGTGCCAGCAGCACCTTAGCGGGGGAGATTACGAGCTCCTACAATGAGCAGTTCTTC
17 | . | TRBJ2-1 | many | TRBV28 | CASSSPSLATSANEQFF | TGTGCCAGCAGTTCCCCCTCCCTCGCGACTAGTGCCAATGAGCAGTTCTTC
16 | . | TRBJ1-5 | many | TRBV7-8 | CASSLARWGSNQPQHF | TGTGCCAGCAGCTTAGCGCGGTGGGGTAGCAATCAGCCCCAGCATTTT
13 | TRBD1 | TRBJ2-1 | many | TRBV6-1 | CASSEGQGNEQFF | TGTGCCAGCAGTGAGGGACAGGGCAATGAGCAGTTCTTC
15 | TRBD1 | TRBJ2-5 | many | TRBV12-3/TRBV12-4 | CASRPGQGIRETQYF | TGTGCCAGCAGACCCGGACAGGGAATTAGGGAGACCCAGTACTTC
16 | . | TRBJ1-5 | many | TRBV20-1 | CSATPYERGSNQPQHF | TGCAGTGCTACCCCTTACGAGAGGGGAAGCAATCAGCCCCAGCATTTT
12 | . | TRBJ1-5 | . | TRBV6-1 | CASSESGGAQHF | TGTGCCAGCAGTGAAAGCGGTGGGGCCCAGCATTTT
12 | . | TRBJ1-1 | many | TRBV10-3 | CAISEKGSEAFF | TGTGCCATCAGTGAGAAGGGGTCTGAAGCTTTCTTT
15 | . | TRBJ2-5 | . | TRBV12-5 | CASGLPGPAGETQYF | TGTGCTAGTGGTCTTCCGGGACCAGCGGGTGAGACCCAGTACTTC
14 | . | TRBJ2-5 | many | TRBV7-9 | CASSLSGAKETQYF | TGTGCCAGCAGCTTATCAGGGGCCAAAGAGACCCAGTACTTC
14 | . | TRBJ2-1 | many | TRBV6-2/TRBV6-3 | CASSYDRGRNEQFF | TGTGCCAGCAGTTACGATCGGGGGCGAAATGAGCAGTTCTTC
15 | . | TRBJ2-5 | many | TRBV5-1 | CASSLGSQGKETQYF | TGCGCCAGCAGCTTGGGAAGTCAGGGGAAAGAGACCCAGTACTTC
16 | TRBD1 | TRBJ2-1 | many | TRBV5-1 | CASSFRDRGPHNEQFF | TGCGCCAGCAGCTTCCGGGACAGGGGCCCCCACAATGAGCAGTTCTTC
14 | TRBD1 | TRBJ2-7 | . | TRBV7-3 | CASSSDRGSHEQYF | TGTGCCAGCAGCTCCGACAGGGGGTCCCACGAGCAGTACTTC
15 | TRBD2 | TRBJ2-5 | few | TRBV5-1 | CASSFSGGPLETQYF | TGCGCCAGCAGCTTTAGCGGGGGGCCGTTGGAGACCCAGTACTTC
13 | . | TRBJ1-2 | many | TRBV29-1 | CSTRNTGLEGYTF | TGCAGCACACGGAATACAGGATTGGAGGGCTACACCTTC
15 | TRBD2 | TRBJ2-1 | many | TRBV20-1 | CSAGGLAVNYNEQFF | TGCAGTGCTGGCGGACTAGCGGTAAACTACAATGAGCAGTTCTTC
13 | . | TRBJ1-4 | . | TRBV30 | CAWSGGTYEKLFF | TGTGCCTGGAGTGGAGGGACATATGAAAAACTGTTTTTT
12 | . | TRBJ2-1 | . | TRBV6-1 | CASTSLLNEQFF | TGTGCCAGCACCAGCTTACTCAATGAGCAGTTCTTC
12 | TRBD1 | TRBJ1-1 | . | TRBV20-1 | CSGRTGDTEAFF | TGCAGTGGAAGAACAGGGGACACTGAAGCTTTCTTT